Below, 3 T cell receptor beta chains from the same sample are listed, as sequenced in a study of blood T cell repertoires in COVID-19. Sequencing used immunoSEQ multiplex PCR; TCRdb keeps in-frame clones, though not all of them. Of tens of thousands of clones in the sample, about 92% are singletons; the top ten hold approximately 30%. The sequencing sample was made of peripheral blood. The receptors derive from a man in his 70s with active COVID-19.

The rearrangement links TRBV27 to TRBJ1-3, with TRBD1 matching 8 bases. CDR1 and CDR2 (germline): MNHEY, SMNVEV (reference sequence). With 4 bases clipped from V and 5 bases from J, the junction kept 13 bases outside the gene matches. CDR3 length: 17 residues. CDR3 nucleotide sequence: TGTGCCAGCAGTTCCGCCGGGGCGGGACAGGCCCGAAACACCATATATTTT. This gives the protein CASSSAGAGQARNTIYF.

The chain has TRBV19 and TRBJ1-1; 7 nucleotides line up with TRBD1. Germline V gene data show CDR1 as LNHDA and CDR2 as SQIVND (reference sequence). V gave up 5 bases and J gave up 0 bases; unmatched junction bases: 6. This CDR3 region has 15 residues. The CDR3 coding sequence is TGTGCCAGTAGTGAGGGACAGATCATGAACACTGAAGCTTTCTTT. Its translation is CASSEGQIMNTEAFF.

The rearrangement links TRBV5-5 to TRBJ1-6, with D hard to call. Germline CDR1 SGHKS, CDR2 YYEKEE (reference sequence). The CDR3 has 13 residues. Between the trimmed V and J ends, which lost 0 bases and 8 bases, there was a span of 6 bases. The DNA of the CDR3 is TGTGCCAGCAGCTTGGCCGCGTATTCACCCCTCCACTTT. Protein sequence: CASSLAAYSPLHF.